This T cell receptor (beta chain) was captured in a study of human T cells and chemical hapten exposure. Study results and caveats: Clustering by CDR3 similarity yielded significantly more large clusters from expanded TCRs than controls.

CDR1 and CDR2 (germline): SGHRS, YFSETQ. V dropped 4 bases and J dropped 3 bases, with 6 bases sitting between them. The CDR3 sequence is 12 residues long. A few counts support this clonotype. No antigen is known for it. Individual cDNA molecules received unique molecular identifiers in the library. As processed by the authors: Sample TCR totals centred on a median of 95,638, ranging about 20,000 to 690,600. TCRdb reprocessed the RACE reads with MiXCR, giving one entry per CDR3 protein. V and J calls and clone size were set by TCRdb, not the authors. The sample shows roughly 98,000 distinct CDR3 sequences, roughly an eighth of them seen only once. Time point in this sample: patch test 1, 2 weeks after DPC sensitization. The sample's treatment: therapeutic diphenylcyclopropenone sensitization with weekly scalp DPC.

The sequence derives from a woman aged 40 to 50 with alopecia areata. Some clones in this sample may be carry-over from other donors' samples. J is TRBJ2-3 and V is TRBV5-1; unclear D gene. This specimen consisted of whole blood, obtained in connection with sensitization to the hapten diphenylcyclopropenone (DPC). CDR3 sequence reads: CASSRATDTQYF. The CDR3, as DNA: TGCGCCAGCAGCAGGGCGACAGATACGCAGTATTTT.